The 19 T cell receptor beta chains listed next were all sequenced from one sample in a study of beta chain features in type 1 diabetes. Expressed TCRB transcripts were sequenced, since all the RNA that had been isolated was reverse transcribed. Sequenced by immunoSEQ multiplex PCR; TCRdb stores in-frame clones only, minus some. Of hundreds of thousands of clones in the sample, roughly 13% were seen once. The sample was naive CD4+ T cells from blood. The source of these receptors is a man aged 18 to 29 in good health.

The genes are TRBV6-6 and TRBJ1-5; 7 bases fit TRBD1. Germline V CDR1 and CDR2: MNHNY, SVGAGI (reference sequence). The J segment lost 5 bases and the V segment lost 2 bases, leaving 3 bases of the junction unmatched. CDR3 length: 14 amino acids. The CDR3 sequence is CASSYVQGDQPQHF. The CDR3 DNA reads TGTGCCAGCAGTTACGTCCAGGGGGATCAGCCCCAGCATTTT.

The rearrangement uses TRBV10-3 and TRBJ2-5; tentatively, D is TRBD2 (5 bases). CDR1 and CDR2 (germline): ENHRY, SYGVKD. V shed 2 bases and J shed 4 bases, with 11 bases lying between them. This CDR3 comprises 14 residues. The chain's CDR3 is CAISEGPDLETQYF. The CDR3 DNA is TGTGCCATCAGTGAGGGGCCGGACTTAGAGACCCAGTACTTC.

This clone was detected only a few times. CDR3 bases: TGTGCCAGCAGCCAGACAAGAACAGGGGGAGAGACCCAGTACTTC. Translating gives CASSQTRTGGETQYF. The chain uses TRBV4-2 and TRBJ2-5; TRBD1 agrees at 8 bases. Germline V gene data show CDR1 as LGHNA and CDR2 as YNFKEQ. V lost 3 bases and J lost 4; bases outside the gene matches: 7. The CDR3 totals 15 residues.

This chain connects TRBV15 to TRBJ1-2; a weak D match, TRBD1 (6 bases). V was clipped by 5 bases and J by 6 bases, with 16 bases between them. Per the germline V gene, CDR1 is LNHNV and CDR2 is YYDKDF (reference sequence). This CDR3 is 14 amino acids long. The DNA of the CDR3 is TGTGCCACCAGCGTCTTACAGGGAAGAGATGGCTACACCTTC. This translates into CATSVLQGRDGYTF.

This sequence joins TRBV7-8 and TRBJ1-2; D possibly corresponds to TRBD1 (5 bases). The CDR3 is made up of 12 amino acids. CDR1 is SGHVS and CDR2 is FQNEAQ in the germline V gene. V was pared by 2 bases and J by 8 bases, with 9 bases between. CDR3 loop: CASSLWGEGYTF. In DNA form, the CDR3 reads TGTGCCAGCAGCTTATGGGGGGAAGGCTACACCTTC.

This clone was counted only a few times. The CDR3 is CASSLQGFQNTEAFF. CDR3 nucleotides: TGTGCCAGCAGCCTACAGGGTTTCCAGAACACTGAAGCTTTCTTT. The chain recombines TRBV14 with TRBJ1-1; D perhaps matches TRBD1 (6 bases). The ends were cut back, 4 bases at V and 1 base at J, with 13 bases in the middle. Germline assignment: CDR1 SGHDN and CDR2 FVKESK. There are 15 residues in the CDR3.

About this clone itself: Different DNA sequences within this sample yield the same CDR3. The rearrangement links TRBV19 to TRBJ1-5; D is perhaps TRBD1 (5 bases). Germline lookup yields CDR1 LNHDA and CDR2 SQIVND (reference sequence). Trimming left V 3 bases short and J 4 bases short, with 10 bases between. CDR3 length equals 14 residues. Here the CDR3 DNA reads TGTGCCAGTAGTATCAGGGTTGGTAATCAGCCCCAGCATTTT. Translating it yields CASSIRVGNQPQHF.

The chain uses TRBV7-8 and TRBJ1-1, with D tentatively TRBD1 (5 bases). This CDR3 has 13 residues. Germline-derived CDR1 and CDR2 are SGHVS and FQNEAQ. V dropped 8 bases and J dropped 4 bases, with 14 bases sitting between them. CDR3 in DNA: TGTGCCAGCGGGACTTCGCGGATCACTGAAGCTTTCTTT. Its translation is CASGTSRITEAFF.

This clone has only a few counts. This rearrangement joins TRBV7-3 to TRBJ2-3; TRBD1 matches at 9 bases. CDR3 size: 16 residues. Germline V gene sequence: CDR1 SGHTA, CDR2 FQGTGA. V lost 5 bases, J lost 3 bases, and 9 bases stayed unmatched. This CDR3 reads CASSRAPGQGTDTQYF. The CDR3 coding sequence is TGTGCCAGCAGCAGGGCGCCGGGACAGGGTACAGATACGCAGTATTTT.

The chain recombines TRBV27 with TRBJ2-6; no definite D call. The CDR3 has 16 residues. Germline CDR1 reads MNHEY; CDR2 reads SMNVEV (reference sequence). Trimming cost V 5 bases and J 0 bases, with 11 bases left between them. The CDR3 DNA follows: TGTGCCAGCAGTCGCTTCACAAACTCTGGGGCCAACGTCCTGACTTTC. Translation gives CASSRFTNSGANVLTF. The whole variable domain, filled in from reference TRBV27 and TRBJ2-6, reads EAQVTQNPRYLITVTGKKLTVTCSQNMNHEYMSWYRQDPGLGLRQIYYSMNVEVTDKGDVPEGYKVSRKEKRNFPLILESPSPNQTSLYFCASSRFTNSGANVLTFGAGSRLTVL.

This chain joins TRBV18 and TRBJ1-5; the match to TRBD1 covers 7 bases. Germline V gives CDR1 KGHSH, CDR2 LQKENI. The CDR3 spans 16 residues. The trim removed 1 base at V and 0 bases at J, leaving 3 bases unmatched. CDR3 nucleotide sequence: TGTGCCAGCTCACCACGGACAGGTAATAGCAATCAGCCCCAGCATTTT. Amino acid sequence: CASSPRTGNSNQPQHF.

The J gene is TRBJ2-1, the V gene TRBV13; 10 bases match TRBD1. Germline V lookup: CDR1 PRHDT, CDR2 FYEKMQ (reference sequence). This CDR3 is built from 14 residues. V was pared by 5 bases and J by 8 bases, with 6 bases of the junction left unmatched. For the CDR3, the DNA is TGTGCCAGCAGCACGCCCGGACAGGGGGATGAGCAGTTCTTC. Translated, it gives CASSTPGQGDEQFF.

This clone was observed a few times. The chain carries TRBV7-2 and TRBJ2-1; 9 nucleotides match TRBD2. The germline V gene has CDR1 SGHTA and CDR2 FQGNSA. There are 15 residues in the CDR3. J gave up 7 bases and V 5 bases, and 9 bases lay outside the gene matches. The CDR3 loop reads CASSPGAGGQNEQFF. The CDR3 DNA reads as TGTGCCAGCAGCCCGGGGGCGGGGGGGCAGAATGAGCAGTTCTTC.

This clone was seen a handful of times. The V call is TRBV7-6, the J call TRBJ1-1; 9 bases fit TRBD1. Germline CDR1 reads SGHVS; CDR2 reads FNYEAQ. J was trimmed by 3 bases and V by 5 bases; bases with no gene match: 7. This CDR3 is built from 15 residues. The DNA of the CDR3 is TGTGCCAGCAGCCTCAGGACAGGGGCGGACACTGAAGCTTTCTTT. Its protein is CASSLRTGADTEAFF.

This clone occurred a few times. The chain combines TRBV28 with TRBJ1-6; D is ambiguous. CDR1 is MDHEN, CDR2 SYDVKM, per germline. The CDR3 is made up of 12 amino acids. V dropped 7 bases and J dropped 9 bases, with 10 bases sitting between them. The chain's CDR3 is CASTVTTSPLHF. DNA of the CDR3: TGTGCCAGCACCGTAACTACTTCACCCCTCCACTTT.

This clone was observed a handful of times. The V and J genes are TRBV18 and TRBJ2-1; 11 bases match TRBD2. V was clipped by 6 bases and J by 9 bases; unmatched bases: 10. The CDR3 consists of 15 residues. Germline CDR1 reads KGHSH; CDR2 reads LQKENI. The CDR3 spells CASSLSGGAHGEQFF. The CDR3 DNA is TGTGCCAGCTCCCTTAGCGGGGGGGCTCACGGTGAGCAGTTCTTC.

This sequence joins TRBV6-1 and TRBJ2-2; D is unclear. Germline assignment: CDR1 MNHNS and CDR2 SASEGT. This CDR3 has 13 residues. V was trimmed by 1 base and J by 6 bases, leaving 6 bases between them. The CDR3 DNA reads TGTGCCAGCAGTGAAGTTACTGCCGGGGAGCTGTTTTTT. It translates to CASSEVTAGELFF.

This clone was counted between two and nine times. The rearrangement joins TRBV5-1 to TRBJ2-1, with D possibly being TRBD2 (6 bases). Germline assignment: CDR1 SGHRS and CDR2 YFSETQ. This CDR3 is built from 14 residues. The V end lost 4 bases, the J end lost 1 base, and 9 bases lay between the germline ends. CDR3 protein: CASSRDSSYNEQFF. Written as DNA, the CDR3 is TGCGCCAGCAGCAGGGACTCATCCTACAATGAGCAGTTCTTC. Filled out from reference TRBV5-1 and TRBJ2-1, the complete variable domain reads KAGVTQTPRYLIKTRGQQVTLSCSPISGHRSVSWYQQTPGQGLQFLFEYFSETQRNKGNFPGRFSGRQFSNSRSEMNVSTLELGDSALYLCASSRDSSYNEQFFGPGTRLTVL.

This clone has just a few counts. This chain uses TRBV29-1 with TRBJ2-5; D is perhaps TRBD2 (7 bases). Germline-derived CDR1 and CDR2 are SQVTM and ANQGSEA. V lost 7 bases to trimming and J lost 4 bases, with 22 bases between them. CDR3 size: 15 residues. DNA for the CDR3: TGCAGCGCCAAGGGGTCTGGGGGGGCCCTAGAGACCCAGTACTTC. Its protein is CSAKGSGGALETQYF.